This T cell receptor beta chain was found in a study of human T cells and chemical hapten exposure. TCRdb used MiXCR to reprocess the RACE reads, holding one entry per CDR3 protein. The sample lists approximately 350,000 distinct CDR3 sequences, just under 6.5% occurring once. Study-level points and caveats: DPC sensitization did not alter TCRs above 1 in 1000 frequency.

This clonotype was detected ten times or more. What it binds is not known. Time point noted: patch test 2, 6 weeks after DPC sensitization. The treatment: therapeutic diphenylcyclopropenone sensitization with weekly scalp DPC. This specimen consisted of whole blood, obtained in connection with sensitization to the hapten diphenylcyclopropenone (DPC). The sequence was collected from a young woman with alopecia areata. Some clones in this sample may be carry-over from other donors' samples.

CDR3 sequence: CASSLALSGAADTQYF. Here the CDR3 DNA reads TGCGCCAGCAGCTTGGCTCTTAGCGGGGCAGCAGATACGCAGTATTTT. The rearrangement links TRBV5-1 to TRBJ2-3; TRBD2 matches 8 bases. This CDR3 region has 16 residues. Germline V CDR1 and CDR2: SGHRS, YFSETQ. Germline trimming cut 0 bases from V and 4 bases from J; bases unmatched to any gene: 7.